This T cell receptor beta chain originates from a study of T cells in Graves' hyperthyroidism and ophthalmopathy. Study-level information: The blood sample was taken at first diagnosis, before treatment began. Overall study results and limits: Ophthalmopathy, as predicted by the model, came a median about seven months after the prediction.

At least ten counts were recorded for this clonotype. Its antigen is currently unknown. Using RNA transcripts as the source, TCR beta CDR3 regions were amplified. The TCR CDR3 was amplified in a first-round RT-PCR using the HTBI primer set. TCRdb reprocessed the multiplex PCR reads via MiXCR and lists one record per CDR3 protein. The table shows hundreds of thousands of distinct CDR3 sequences, with about 17% occurring only once. V was clipped by 2 bases and J by 4 bases, with 13 bases between them. CDR1 and CDR2 (germline): SGHTS, YDEGEE. The CDR3 extends over 14 amino acids. Sequencing was done on a sample of blood. This chain links TRBV5-8 with TRBJ2-7, with a possible D match to TRBD2 (6 bases). The origin of this receptor is a woman aged 25 to 39 with Graves' hyperthyroidism. CDR3 sequence reads: CASSFRTTVYEQYF. CDR3 coding DNA: TGTGCCAGCAGCTTTAGGACTACCGTATACGAGCAGTACTTC.